Listed below are T cell receptor beta chains from one sample, sequenced in a study of PD-L1 blockade in urothelial cancer. Measured with immunoSEQ multiplex PCR; TCRdb has only the in-frame clones, and not every one. This repertoire shows tens of thousands of clones, about 86% found once; its top ten account for 2.5% to 3.5%. This material consisted of PBMCs, taken around atezolizumab (anti-PD-L1) treatment. These receptors came from a man aged 45-65 years with urothelial cancer. Each CDR3 is given with its conserved first and last residue. A D gene is named only where the DNA matches it firmly. Clone size is not always given. Where it is, it says once, few, many or a class for expanded clones.

NA,TRBJ2-7,TRBD1,TRBV2,15,TGTGCCAGCAGTGACGTTGCGGGACAGGGGTACGAGCAGTACTTC,CASSDVAGQGYEQYF
NA,TRBJ2-2,TRBD2,TRBV5-1,15,TGCGCCAGCAGCACTACTAGCGCGATCACCGGGGAGCTGTTTTTT,CASSTTSAITGELFF
NA,TRBJ1-2,TRBD1,TRBV10-3,13,TGTGCCATCAGTGATGGGACAGGGTACGGCTACACCTTC,CAISDGTGYGYTF
NA,TRBJ1-2,NA,TRBV27,14,TGTGCCAGCAGTTTGGGGGGGGCCTACAGTGGCTACACCTTC,CASSLGGAYSGYTF
NA,TRBJ1-4,TRBD1,TRBV30,16,TGTGCCTGTTCCCGGGACAGGGGCTTCCGTAATGAAAAACTGTTTTTT,CACSRDRGFRNEKLFF
NA,TRBJ2-1,TRBD2,TRBV4-1,18,TGCGCCAGCAGCCAAGCGTCTAGCGGGGGAGCCAGCCTCAATGAGCAGTTCTTC,CASSQASSGGASLNEQFF
NA,TRBJ2-2,TRBD2,TRBV11-3,17,TGTGCCAGCAGCTTAGATCCCAGCGGGGCCTACACCGGGGAGCTGTTTTTT,CASSLDPSGAYTGELFF
NA,TRBJ1-1,TRBD1,TRBV7-9,15,TGTGCCAGCAGCGCCCCCGGGACAGGGCGGACTGAAGCTTTCTTT,CASSAPGTGRTEAFF
NA,TRBJ2-5,TRBD1,TRBV30,13,TGTGCCTGGAGTGCGGGGACAGTAGAGACCCAGTACTTC,CAWSAGTVETQYF
NA,TRBJ2-3,TRBD2,TRBV2,16,TGTGCCAGCACCACCGGGACTAGCGGGAGCACAGATACGCAGTATTTT,CASTTGTSGSTDTQYF
NA,TRBJ2-2,NA,TRBV30,14,TGTGCTTGGAGTGTACGAAGGGGTACCGGGGAGCTGTTTTTT,CAWSVRRGTGELFF
NA,TRBJ2-5,TRBD1,TRBV27,14,TGTGCCAGCAGTATGCGACAGGGATGGGAGACCCAGTACTTC,CASSMRQGWETQYF
NA,TRBJ2-2,NA,TRBV2,17,TGTGCCAGCACCCCCGGACGGAGGGCTTCGAACACCGGGGAGCTGTTTTTT,CASTPGRRASNTGELFF
NA,TRBJ1-1,NA,TRBV19,13,TGTGCCAGTAGCCTGACCCGGGGCACTGAAGCTTTCTTT,CASSLTRGTEAFF
NA,TRBJ1-5,TRBD1,TRBV28,17,TGTGCCAGCAGTTCGCCTCAGACAGGGAATAGGAATCAGCCCCAGCATTTT,CASSSPQTGNRNQPQHF
NA,TRBJ2-1,TRBD1,TRBV30,11,TGTGCCGGACAGGGAGGCAATGAGCAGTTCTTC,CAGQGGNEQFF
NA,TRBJ2-2,NA,TRBV11-3,12,TGTGCCAGCAGCTTAGATCTGGGGGAGCTGTTTTTT,CASSLDLGELFF
NA,TRBJ2-7,TRBD2,TRBV30,12,TGTGCCTGGAGTCGGGACTACTACGAGCAGTACTTC,CAWSRDYYEQYF
NA,TRBJ1-2,NA,TRBV20-1,10,TGCAGTGTCCGGAACTATGGCTACACCTTC,CSVRNYGYTF
NA,TRBJ2-1,TRBD1,TRBV7-3,16,TGTGCCAGCAGCTCCACGGGACAGGGACTCTACAATGAGCAGTTCTTC,CASSSTGQGLYNEQFF
NA,TRBJ2-7,TRBD1,TRBV7-3,15,TGTGCCAGCAGCTCAAAGGACAGGGGGGTCTACGAGCAGTACTTC,CASSSKDRGVYEQYF
NA,TRBJ2-2,TRBD1,TRBV9,17,TGTGCCAGCAGCGTAGTCTTTTGGACAGGGGAGACCGGGGAGCTGTTTTTT,CASSVVFWTGETGELFF
once,TRBJ2-3,TRBD2,TRBV18,18,TGTGCCAGCTCACCACGAGGGTCGGTAGCGGGATACACAGATACGCAGTATTTT,CASSPRGSVAGYTDTQYF
NA,TRBJ1-3,TRBD1,TRBV27,15,TGTGCCAGCAGTTTGACAGGGCTGGGAGGAAACACCATATATTTT,CASSLTGLGGNTIYF
NA,TRBJ2-2,NA,TRBV30,18,TGTGCCTGGAGGCCCCCCGCGGGCAGGGGAGAGGGGACCGGGGAGCTGTTTTTT,CAWRPPAGRGEGTGELFF
NA,TRBJ1-2,NA,TRBV5-6,15,TGTGCCAGCAGCTTTGTCGCCCGCAATCGGGGGGGCTACACCTTC,CASSFVARNRGGYTF
few,TRBJ2-7,TRBD1,TRBV10-2,15,TGCGCCAGCAGTGAGTCGAGGGACAGCATCTACGAGCAGTACTTC,CASSESRDSIYEQYF
medium-sized,TRBJ2-1,NA,TRBV30,15,TGTGCCTGGAGGAGAGAGCGGGCCATCTACAATGAGCAGTTCTTC,CAWRRERAIYNEQFF
NA,TRBJ1-2,TRBD1,TRBV7-2,15,TGTGCCAGCAGCTTCGGGCAGGGGGCATACTATGGCTACACCTTC,CASSFGQGAYYGYTF
NA,TRBJ2-1,NA,TRBV25-1,12,TGTGCCAGCAGTGAGATACGGGGGACGACGTTCTTC,CASSEIRGTTFF
NA,TRBJ1-2,NA,TRBV21-1,15,TGTGCCAGCAGCAATCGGATCGGGAGTAACTATGGCTACACCTTC,CASSNRIGSNYGYTF
NA,TRBJ1-1,NA,TRBV7-2,13,TGTGCCAGCAGCTGGGCCTTGAACACTGAAGCTTTCTTT,CASSWALNTEAFF
NA,TRBJ2-3,NA,TRBV7-2,12,TGTGCCAGCAGCTCCTACACAGATACGCAGTATTTT,CASSSYTDTQYF
once,TRBJ1-5,TRBD1,TRBV6-1,16,TGTGCCAGCAGTGGACAGGGGGCGGGGGGGAATCAGCCCCAGCATTTT,CASSGQGAGGNQPQHF
NA,TRBJ2-2,TRBD1,TRBV5-1,15,TGCGCCAGCAGCCGACCAGGGGGTAATCCCGGGGAGCTGTTTTTT,CASSRPGGNPGELFF
NA,TRBJ2-7,TRBD2,TRBV11-1,14,TGTGCCAGCCGACTAGCGGAAAGCTCCTACGAGCAGTACTTC,CASRLAESSYEQYF
NA,TRBJ1-2,TRBD1,TRBV7-3,15,TGTGCCAGCAGCCCGCAGTTACAGGGGGCGGTAGGCTACACCTTC,CASSPQLQGAVGYTF
NA,TRBJ2-7,NA,TRBV18,14,TGTGCCAGCTCACAGACAGGCCTTCGCTACGAGCAGTACTTC,CASSQTGLRYEQYF
NA,TRBJ2-5,TRBD1,TRBV7-9,15,TGTGCCAGCAGCCCGGGACAGGGGGCCCGAGAGACCCAGTACTTC,CASSPGQGARETQYF
NA,TRBJ1-3,TRBD1,TRBV23-1,15,TGCGCCAGCAGTCAATCCGGGACAGTTGGAAACACCATATATTTT,CASSQSGTVGNTIYF
NA,TRBJ2-5,TRBD1,TRBV27,13,TGTGCCAGCAGTTTAGAGACAGGGAAGACCCAGTACTTC,CASSLETGKTQYF
NA,TRBJ1-4,TRBD1,TRBV7-2,16,TGTGCCAGCAGCTTATTTAGAACAGGGGGCCGTGAAAAACTGTTTTTT,CASSLFRTGGREKLFF
NA,TRBJ2-1,TRBD2,TRBV9,19,TGTGCCAGCAGCGTTACCGGGACTAGCGGACCATATAACCACAATGAGCAGTTCTTC,CASSVTGTSGPYNHNEQFF
few,TRBJ2-2,TRBD2,TRBV28,16,TGTGCCACCACGGGACTAGCGGGAGTGGGCACCGGGGAGCTGTTTTTT,CATTGLAGVGTGELFF
NA,TRBJ1-4,NA,TRBV5-6,17,TGTGCCAGCAGCTTGGGGTGGGGGGACGGAGGAAATGAAAAACTGTTTTTT,CASSLGWGDGGNEKLFF
few,TRBJ2-6,NA,TRBV6-6,15,TGTGCCAGCAGAGTGCGAGGTACTGGGGCCAACGTCCTGACTTTC,CASRVRGTGANVLTF
NA,TRBJ2-6,TRBD1,TRBV30,16,TGTGCCTGGAGTCGACACGACAGGGCTGGGGCCAACGTCCTGACTTTC,CAWSRHDRAGANVLTF
NA,TRBJ1-2,TRBD1,TRBV9,15,TGTGCCAGCAGCGTAGCAGGGACGACAGGGGAAGGCTACACCTTC,CASSVAGTTGEGYTF
NA,TRBJ1-5,TRBD1,TRBV19,20,TGTGCCAGTAGTAACCCCTTTAACCCCAAAGGGGACAGGCGAAATCAGCCCCAGCATTTT,CASSNPFNPKGDRRNQPQHF
few,TRBJ2-3,NA,TRBV5-4,15,TGTGCCAGCAGCCCATTCAAGGGGAGCACAGATACGCAGTATTTT,CASSPFKGSTDTQYF